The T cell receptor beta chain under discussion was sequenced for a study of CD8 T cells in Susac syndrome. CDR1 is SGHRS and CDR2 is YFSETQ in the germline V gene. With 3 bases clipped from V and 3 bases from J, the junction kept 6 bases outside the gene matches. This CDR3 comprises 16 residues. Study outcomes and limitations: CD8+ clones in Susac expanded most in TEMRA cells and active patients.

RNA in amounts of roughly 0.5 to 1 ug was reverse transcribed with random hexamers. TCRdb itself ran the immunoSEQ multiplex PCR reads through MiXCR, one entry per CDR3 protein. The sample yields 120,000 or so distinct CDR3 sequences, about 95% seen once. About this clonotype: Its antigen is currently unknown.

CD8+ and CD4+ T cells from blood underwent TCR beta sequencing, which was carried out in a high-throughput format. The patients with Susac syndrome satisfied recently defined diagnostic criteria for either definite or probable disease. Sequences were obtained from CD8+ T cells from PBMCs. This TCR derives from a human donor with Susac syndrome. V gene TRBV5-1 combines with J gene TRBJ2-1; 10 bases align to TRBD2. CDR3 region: CASSSYSGRNYNEQFF. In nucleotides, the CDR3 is TGCGCCAGCAGCTCTTATAGCGGGAGGAACTACAATGAGCAGTTCTTC.